The T cell receptor beta chain under discussion was sequenced for a study of shared clonotypes between healthy human individuals. Points from the study as a whole: The sharing of 5% to 6.5% of naive CD4 clonotypes was seen across a handful of donors.

Each cell subset's genomic DNA was divided evenly among several immunoSEQ plates. The method was immunoSEQ multiplex PCR; TCRdb's version includes in-frame clones alone and lacks a portion of them. The sample lists over a million clones; approximately 76% were seen once. Turning to this clone: Its antigen is not known.

Memory CD4+ cells were the fraction left after CD45RA+ naive selection. The CDR3 sequence is 15 residues long. Germline-derived CDR1 and CDR2 are LNHDA and SQIVND (reference sequence). The V segment lost 4 bases and the J segment 9 bases; nucleotides outside the gene matches: 4. The chain employs TRBV19 and TRBJ2-2; 14 positions match TRBD2. The TCR sequence derives from a man younger than 30 in good health. Sequencing was carried out using memory CD4+ T cells sorted from blood. Subset reported: CD45RA-negative fraction. CDR3 loop: CASSTGTSGSRELFF. CDR3 DNA sequence: TGTGCCAGTAGTACCGGGACTAGCGGGAGCCGGGAGCTGTTTTTT.